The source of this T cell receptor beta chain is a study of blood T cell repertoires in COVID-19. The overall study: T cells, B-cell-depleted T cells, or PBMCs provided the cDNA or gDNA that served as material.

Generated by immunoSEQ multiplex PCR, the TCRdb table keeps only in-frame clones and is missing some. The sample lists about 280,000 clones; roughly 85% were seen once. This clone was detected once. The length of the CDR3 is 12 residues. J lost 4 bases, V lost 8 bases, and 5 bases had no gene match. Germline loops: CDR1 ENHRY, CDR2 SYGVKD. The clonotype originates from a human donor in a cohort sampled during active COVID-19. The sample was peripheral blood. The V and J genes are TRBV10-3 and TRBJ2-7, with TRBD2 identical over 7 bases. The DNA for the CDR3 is TGTGCCATCGCGGGAGCCTCGTACGAGCAGTACTTC. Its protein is CAIAGASYEQYF.